This TCR beta chain was sequenced during a study of OX40 agonist ivuxolimab in advanced cancers. This CDR3 spans 15 amino acids. V was trimmed by 4 bases and J by 1 base, leaving 15 bases between them. Germline-derived CDR1 and CDR2 are SGHKS and YYEKEE (reference sequence). Clones were sequenced by immunoSEQ multiplex PCR, and TCRdb holds only the in-frame ones, with some missing. This repertoire shows under 70,000 clones, approximately 92% found once; its top ten account for 0.55% to 0.8%. This TCR was sampled from an adult with an advanced solid tumor such as melanoma, head and neck, liver or kidney cancer. The sample was CD4+ or CD8+ T cells sorted from blood, taken in a trial of the OX40 agonist ivuxolimab. The rearrangement links TRBV5-5 to TRBJ2-7; weak D call: TRBD2 (5 bases). As DNA, the CDR3 is TGTGCCAGCAGCCGTGATGGACTCCAGTCCTACGAGCAGTACTTC. Protein: CASSRDGLQSYEQYF.